The clone carrying this T cell receptor (beta chain) was recorded only once. CDR3 length: 17 residues. This entry is derived from a study of blood T cell repertoires in COVID-19. Study-level background: Both acute and convalescent COVID-19 samples were obtained from the United States, Italy and Spain. PBMCs, B-cell-depleted T cells, or T cells provided the cDNA or gDNA that made up the material.

The method was immunoSEQ multiplex PCR; TCRdb's version includes in-frame clones alone and lacks a portion of them. The sample has under 200,000 clones, more than 85% seen once. V usage is TRBV21-1 and J usage is TRBJ2-7; TRBD2, as called in the table, went unchecked against the DNA. TRBV21-1 is marked as a pseudogene. This clonotype was sampled from a man between 70 and 80 years old with active or convalescent COVID-19. The sequenced sample consisted of peripheral blood. CDR3 in amino acids: CASGAPGTSGRVCEQYF. In DNA form, the CDR3 reads TGTGCCAGCGGCGCACCCGGGACTAGCGGGAGAGTCTGCGAGCAGTACTTC.